Listed below are T cell receptor beta chains from one sample, sequenced in a study of beta chain features in type 1 diabetes. Assay used: immunoSEQ multiplex PCR; TCRdb lists only in-frame clones, some missing. The repertoire holds more than 300,000 clones, with about 14% as singletons. Sample: naive CD4+ T cells from blood. Every receptor here comes from a woman aged 18-29 years in good health. Each CDR3 is given with its conserved first and last residue. The order of the fields is V gene, J gene, CDR3 protein.

TRBV13	TRBJ1-1	CASSFRAEAFF
TRBV18	TRBJ2-3	CASSITSGIADTQYF
TRBV30	TRBJ1-1	CASDRLNTEAFF
TRBV5-4	TRBJ2-1	CASSLDQAGGEQFF
TRBV30	TRBJ2-1	CAWSVHRGGSNEQFF
TRBV15	TRBJ1-5	CATSREAYSNQPQHF
TRBV29-1	TRBJ2-7	CSVESSGTYEQYF
TRBV28	TRBJ2-3	CASSLWYGISTDTQYF
TRBV7-9	TRBJ1-1	CASSLGATTEAFF
TRBV29-1	TRBJ1-5	CSPERREDQPQHF
TRBV2	TRBJ2-7	CASRNNYEQYF
TRBV10-3	TRBJ2-1	CAISEAGAMGLMYNEQFF
TRBV7-8	TRBJ1-3	CASSLTGISGNTIYF
TRBV29-1	TRBJ1-2	CSVAQGRYGYTF
TRBV28	TRBJ2-7	CASSPSMGAPYF
TRBV30	TRBJ2-7	CAWSAGGRYEQYF
TRBV20-1	TRBJ1-4	CSAPSTAGLFF
TRBV30	TRBJ1-1	CAWNAGPPGGAFF
TRBV7-8	TRBJ1-1	CASSLNRGRNTEAFF
TRBV5-4	TRBJ1-2	CASSLTTGYYGYTF
TRBV7-9	TRBJ2-3	CASSRLAGVGDTQYF
TRBV29-1	.	CSVQGTYEQYF
TRBV15	TRBJ2-7	CATSRGGEYEQYF
TRBV29-1	TRBJ1-2	CSVRRTRLNYGYTF
TRBV28	TRBJ1-2	CASTDSNNYGYTF
TRBV13	TRBJ2-1	CASSRLSGGVVHEQFF
TRBV5-1	TRBJ2-1	CASSLAGAGSSYNEQFF
TRBV5-4	TRBJ2-7	CASRSSGGNYEQYF
TRBV5-1	TRBJ2-6	CASSPPVSGANVLTF
TRBV11-1	TRBJ1-1	CASTGETANTEAFF
TRBV29-1	TRBJ2-2	CSVEDQGPSGRGVELFF
TRBV4-2	TRBJ2-1	CASSQASTSYNEQFF
TRBV6-5	TRBJ2-5	CASSYVGGTETQYF
TRBV27	TRBJ2-5	CASSLSGSSGRAEKYF
TRBV5-1	TRBJ1-1	CASSFQQGRTEAFF
TRBV29-1	TRBJ2-1	CSVEQVNEQFF
TRBV5-1	TRBJ2-5	CASSLGRGKETQYF
TRBV30	TRBJ2-4	CAWSGGNIQYF
TRBV5-6	TRBJ1-4	CASSRVGGNEKLFF
TRBV29-1	TRBJ2-7	CSVKFDRSYEQYF
TRBV7-2	TRBJ2-1	CASSLDGRVNEQFF
TRBV11-1	TRBJ2-7	CASSLHGTGSYEQYF
TRBV28	TRBJ2-7	CASSLDRVGEQYF
TRBV15	TRBJ2-3	CATSRASGSTDTQYF
TRBV11-2	TRBJ2-3	CASSSGTSGRTDTQYF